Listed here is a single T cell receptor beta chain. The record originates from a study of blood T cells in healthy people across ages. Study summary: Every two T cells gave about one barcoded beta molecule via template switching.

A second PCR, run for roughly 7 to 11 cycles, used a sample-barcoded 5' primer plus a J-beta primer mix. TCRdb ran MiXCR on the 5' RACE reads and lists one entry per CDR3 protein. Found here are around 780,000 distinct CDR3 sequences, roughly three fifths of them singletons; the top ten hold around a quarter. Isolated per sample were at least 7 million PBMCs. The clonotype was recovered from a man aged 35-49 years in good health. The material sequenced was blood.

CDR3 amino acids: CATSTDRDTQYF. The CDR3 DNA reads as TGTGCCACCAGCACCGACCGAGATACGCAGTATTTT. The chain uses TRBV15 and TRBJ2-3; no clear D gene. CDR1 is LNHNV and CDR2 is YYDKDF in the germline V gene (reference sequence). The CDR3 contains 12 residues. V was pared by 4 bases and J by 5 bases, with 7 bases between.